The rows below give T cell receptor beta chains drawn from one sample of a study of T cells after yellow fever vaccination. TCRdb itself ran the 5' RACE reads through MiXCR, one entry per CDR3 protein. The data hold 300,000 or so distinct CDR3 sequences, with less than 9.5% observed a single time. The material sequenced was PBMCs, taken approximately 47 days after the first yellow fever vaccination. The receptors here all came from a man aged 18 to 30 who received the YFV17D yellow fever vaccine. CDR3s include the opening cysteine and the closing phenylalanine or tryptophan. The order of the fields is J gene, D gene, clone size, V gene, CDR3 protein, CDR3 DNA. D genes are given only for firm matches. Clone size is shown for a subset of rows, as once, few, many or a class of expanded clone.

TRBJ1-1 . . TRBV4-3 CASSPGQHTEAFF TGCGCCAGCAGCCCGGGACAACACACTGAAGCTTTCTTT
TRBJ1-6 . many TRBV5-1 CASSLGTARDSPLHF TGCGCCAGCAGCTTGGGGACGGCGAGGGATTCACCCCTCCACTTT
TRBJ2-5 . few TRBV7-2 CASSLALLARTQYF TGTGCCAGCAGCTTAGCGCTGTTAGCAAGGACCCAGTACTTC
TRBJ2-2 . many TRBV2 CASSLLGALPGELFF TGTGCCAGCAGCTTGCTCGGGGCCCTGCCCGGGGAGCTGTTTTTT
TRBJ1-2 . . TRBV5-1 CASSSRGLDYGYTF TGCGCCAGCAGCTCCCGGGGTTTGGACTATGGCTACACCTTC
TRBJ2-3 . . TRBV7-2 CASSPPGHGFFADTQYF TGTGCCAGCAGCCCGCCCGGGCACGGGTTTTTTGCAGATACGCAGTATTTT
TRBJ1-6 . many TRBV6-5 CASSYSGSPLHF TGTGCCAGCAGTTATTCGGGATCACCCCTCCACTTT
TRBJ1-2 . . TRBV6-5 CAIFGGSTNYGYTF TGTGCCATCTTCGGGGGATCAACTAACTATGGCTACACCTTC
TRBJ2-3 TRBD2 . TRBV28 CASRLPPERGGVDTQYF TGTGCCAGCAGGCTTCCACCTGAGCGGGGGGGAGTAGATACGCAGTATTTT
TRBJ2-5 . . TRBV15 CATGIGQLQETQYF TGTGCCACCGGTATTGGACAGCTGCAAGAGACCCAGTACTTC
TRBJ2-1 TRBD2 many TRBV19 CASSIPGLGHNEQFF TGTGCCAGTAGTATACCGGGACTAGGCCACAATGAGCAGTTCTTC
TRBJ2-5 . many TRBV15 CATSRGGQETQYF TGTGCCACCAGCAGAGGAGGTCAAGAGACCCAGTACTTC
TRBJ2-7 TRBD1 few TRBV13 CASSLGGRGIYEQYF TGTGCCAGCAGCTTAGGCGGCAGGGGGATCTACGAGCAGTACTTC
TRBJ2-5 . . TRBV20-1 CSACPVMRVVQETQYF TGCAGTGCTTGCCCTGTTATGCGTGTGGTACAAGAGACCCAGTACTTC
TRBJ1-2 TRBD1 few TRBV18 CASSPYRDSQANYGYTF TGTGCCAGCTCCCCATATCGGGACAGCCAAGCTAACTATGGCTACACCTTC
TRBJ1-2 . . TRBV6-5 CASSYARVGYGYTF TGTGCCAGCAGTTACGCCAGGGTAGGGTATGGCTACACCTTC
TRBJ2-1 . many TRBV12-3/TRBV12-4 CASSFEDNEQFF TGTGCCAGCAGTTTTGAGGACAATGAGCAGTTCTTC
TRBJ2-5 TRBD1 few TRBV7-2 CASSPRDRGPETQYF TGTGCCAGCAGCCCAAGGGACAGGGGGCCGGAGACCCAGTACTTC
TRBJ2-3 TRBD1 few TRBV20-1 CSAIKRDRATDTQYF TGCAGTGCGATAAAACGTGACAGGGCTACAGATACGCAGTATTTT
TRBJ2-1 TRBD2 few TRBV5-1 CASSLSAGGVRNEQFF TGCGCCAGCAGCTTGAGTGCCGGGGGGGTACGCAATGAGCAGTTCTTC
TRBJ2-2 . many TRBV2 CASSAEVAGELFF TGTGCCAGCAGCGCCGAGGTGGCCGGGGAGCTGTTTTTT
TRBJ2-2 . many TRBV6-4 CASSDSRMSGELFF TGTGCCAGCAGTGACTCGAGAATGTCCGGGGAGCTGTTTTTT
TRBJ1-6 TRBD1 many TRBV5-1 CASSIGTGRYNSPLHF TGCGCCAGCAGCATCGGGACAGGGCGTTATAATTCACCCCTCCACTTT
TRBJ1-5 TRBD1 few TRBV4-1 CASSQPGQGGGQPQHF TGCGCCAGCAGCCAACCCGGACAGGGAGGGGGTCAGCCCCAGCATTTT
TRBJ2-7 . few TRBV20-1 CCARATRDRSSYEQYF TGCTGTGCTAGAGCCACCCGGGATCGTAGCTCCTACGAGCAGTACTTC
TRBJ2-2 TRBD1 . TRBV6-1 CASTPSRGFAGELFF TGTGCCAGCACACCCTCCAGGGGGTTTGCCGGGGAGCTGTTTTTT
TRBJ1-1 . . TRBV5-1 CASSLEYGNTEAFF TGCGCCAGCAGCTTGGAATACGGAAACACTGAAGCTTTCTTT
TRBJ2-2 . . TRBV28 CASSLIGAGELFF TGTGCCAGCAGTTTAATTGGGGCCGGGGAGCTGTTTTTT
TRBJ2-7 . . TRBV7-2 CASSLEAGLVHEQYF TGTGCCAGCAGCTTAGAGGCGGGGCTAGTCCACGAGCAGTACTTC
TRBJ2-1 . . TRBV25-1 CASRIRLGEQFF TGTGCCAGCAGGATCCGGTTGGGTGAGCAGTTCTTC
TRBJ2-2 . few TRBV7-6 CASSGPVGYTGELFF TGTGCCAGCAGCGGCCCGGTTGGTTACACCGGGGAGCTGTTTTTT
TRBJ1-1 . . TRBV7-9 CASSLDQGLEAFF TGTGCCAGCAGCTTAGATCAGGGTCTTGAAGCTTTCTTT
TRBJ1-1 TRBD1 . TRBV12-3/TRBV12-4 CASTIRTGGAFF TGTGCCAGCACCATTCGGACAGGGGGTGCTTTCTTT
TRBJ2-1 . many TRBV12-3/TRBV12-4 CASSFLGGASHNEQFF TGTGCCAGCAGTTTTCTGGGCGGAGCTTCTCACAATGAGCAGTTCTTC
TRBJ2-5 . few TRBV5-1 CASSFRAAETQYF TGCGCCAGCAGCTTCCGCGCAGCAGAGACCCAGTACTTC
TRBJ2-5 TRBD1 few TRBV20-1 CSARAGTGIETQYF TGCAGTGCCCGAGCCGGGACAGGGATTGAGACCCAGTACTTC
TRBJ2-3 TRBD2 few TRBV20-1 CSSPGGGLTDTQYF TGCAGCTCCCCCGGGGGGGGGCTCACAGATACGCAGTATTTT
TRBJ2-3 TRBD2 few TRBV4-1 CASSQGTSRTDTQYF TGCGCCAGCAGCCAAGGGACTAGCAGAACAGATACGCAGTATTTT
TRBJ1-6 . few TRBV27 CASRDRINWYSPLHF TGTGCCAGCAGGGACAGAATAAACTGGTACTCACCCCTCCACTTT
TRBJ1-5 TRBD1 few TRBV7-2 CASSYTGTGSSQPQHF TGTGCCAGCAGCTACACCGGGACAGGGAGCTCTCAGCCCCAGCATTTT
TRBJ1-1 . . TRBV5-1 CASSSGPFPGTEAFF TGCGCCAGCAGCTCGGGGCCTTTCCCGGGCACTGAAGCTTTCTTT
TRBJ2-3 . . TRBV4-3 CASSQDLDNTPGTDTQYF TGCGCCAGCAGCCAAGATTTGGACAACACTCCCGGCACAGATACGCAGTATTTT
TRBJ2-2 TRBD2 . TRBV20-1 CSATRLARNTGELFF TGCAGTGCTACCCGACTAGCTAGAAACACCGGGGAGCTGTTTTTT
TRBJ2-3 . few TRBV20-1 CSAPLAGSYTQYF TGCAGTGCCCCTCTGGCGGGGTCGTATACGCAGTATTTT
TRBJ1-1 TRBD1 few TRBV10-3 CAISGEQGHTEAFF TGTGCCATCAGTGGGGAACAGGGGCACACTGAAGCTTTCTTT
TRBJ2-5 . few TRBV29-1 CSVQGTQETQYF TGCAGCGTTCAGGGGACCCAAGAGACCCAGTACTTC
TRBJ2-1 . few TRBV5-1 CASSTASSYNEQFF TGCGCCAGCAGCACAGCGAGCTCCTACAATGAGCAGTTCTTC
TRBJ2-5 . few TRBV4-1 CASSHRPILGETQYF TGCGCCAGCAGCCACCGACCCATCTTGGGAGAGACCCAGTACTTC
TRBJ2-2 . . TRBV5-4 CASSFGSSNTGELFF TGTGCCAGCAGCTTTGGTTCCTCGAACACCGGGGAGCTGTTTTTT
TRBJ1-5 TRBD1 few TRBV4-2 CASSQGSGTGEIQPQHF TGTGCCAGCAGCCAAGGTTCCGGGACAGGGGAAATTCAGCCCCAGCATTTT
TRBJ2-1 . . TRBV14 CASSQDRMGEQFF TGTGCCAGCAGCCAAGATCGAATGGGTGAGCAGTTCTTC
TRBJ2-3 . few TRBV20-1 CSARGYSGTVLTDTQYF TGCAGTGCTAGAGGCTATTCCGGGACGGTGCTCACAGATACGCAGTATTTT